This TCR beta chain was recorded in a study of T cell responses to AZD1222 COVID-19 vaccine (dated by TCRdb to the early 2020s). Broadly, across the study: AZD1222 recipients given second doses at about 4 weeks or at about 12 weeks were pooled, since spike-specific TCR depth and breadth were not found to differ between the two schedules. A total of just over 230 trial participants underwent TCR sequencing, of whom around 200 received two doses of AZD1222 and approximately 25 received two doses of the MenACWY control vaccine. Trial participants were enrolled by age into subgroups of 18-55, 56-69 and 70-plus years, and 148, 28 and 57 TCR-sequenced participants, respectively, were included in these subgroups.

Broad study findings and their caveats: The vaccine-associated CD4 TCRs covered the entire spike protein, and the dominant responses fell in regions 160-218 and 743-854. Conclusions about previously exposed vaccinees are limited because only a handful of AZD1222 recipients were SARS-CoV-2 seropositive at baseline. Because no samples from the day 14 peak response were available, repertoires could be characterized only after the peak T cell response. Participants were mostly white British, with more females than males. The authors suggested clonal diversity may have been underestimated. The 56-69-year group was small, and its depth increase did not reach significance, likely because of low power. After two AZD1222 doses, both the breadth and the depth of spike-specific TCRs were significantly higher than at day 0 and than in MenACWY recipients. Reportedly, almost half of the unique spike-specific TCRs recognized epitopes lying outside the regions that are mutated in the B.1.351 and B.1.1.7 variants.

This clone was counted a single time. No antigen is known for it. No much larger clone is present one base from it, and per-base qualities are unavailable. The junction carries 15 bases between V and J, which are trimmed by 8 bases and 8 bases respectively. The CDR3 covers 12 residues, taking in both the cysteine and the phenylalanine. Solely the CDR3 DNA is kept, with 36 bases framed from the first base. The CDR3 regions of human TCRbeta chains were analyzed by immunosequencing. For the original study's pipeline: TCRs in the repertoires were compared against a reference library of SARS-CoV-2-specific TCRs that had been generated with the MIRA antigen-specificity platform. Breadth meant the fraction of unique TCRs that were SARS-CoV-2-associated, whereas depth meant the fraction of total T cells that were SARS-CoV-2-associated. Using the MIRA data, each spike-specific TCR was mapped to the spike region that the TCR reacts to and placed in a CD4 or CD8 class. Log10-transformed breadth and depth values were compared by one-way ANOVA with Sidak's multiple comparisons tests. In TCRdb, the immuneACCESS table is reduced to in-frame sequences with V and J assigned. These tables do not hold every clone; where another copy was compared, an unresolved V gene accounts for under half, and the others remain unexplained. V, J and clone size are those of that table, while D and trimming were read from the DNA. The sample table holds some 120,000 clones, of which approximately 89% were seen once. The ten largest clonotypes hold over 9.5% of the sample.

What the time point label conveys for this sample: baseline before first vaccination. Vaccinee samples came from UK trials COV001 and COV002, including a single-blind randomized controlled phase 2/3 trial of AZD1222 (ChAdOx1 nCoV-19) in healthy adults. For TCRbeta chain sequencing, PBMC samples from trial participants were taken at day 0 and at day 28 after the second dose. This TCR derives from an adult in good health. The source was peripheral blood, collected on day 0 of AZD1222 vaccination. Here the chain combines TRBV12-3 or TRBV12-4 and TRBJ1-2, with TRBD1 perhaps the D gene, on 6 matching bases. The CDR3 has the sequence CASRRGDRGYTF. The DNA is TGTGCCAGCCGTAGGGGGGATAGAGGCTACACCTTC.